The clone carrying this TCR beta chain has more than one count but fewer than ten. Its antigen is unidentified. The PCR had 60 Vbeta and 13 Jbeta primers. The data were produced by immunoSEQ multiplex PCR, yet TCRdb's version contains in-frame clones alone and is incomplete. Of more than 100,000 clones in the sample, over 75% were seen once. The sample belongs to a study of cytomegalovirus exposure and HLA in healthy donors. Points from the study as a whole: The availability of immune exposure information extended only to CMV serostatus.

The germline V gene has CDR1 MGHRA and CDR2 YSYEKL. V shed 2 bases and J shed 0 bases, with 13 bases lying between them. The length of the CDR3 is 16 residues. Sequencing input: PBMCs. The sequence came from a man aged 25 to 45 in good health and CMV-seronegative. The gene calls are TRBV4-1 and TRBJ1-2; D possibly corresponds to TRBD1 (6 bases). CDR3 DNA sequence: TGCGCCAGCAGCCAACCGGGACAAGGGGCTAACTATGGCTACACCTTC. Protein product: CASSQPGQGANYGYTF.